This TCR beta chain was sequenced for a study of preoperative IRX-2 immunotherapy in early breast cancer. In this sample, this clone turned up a few times. CDR3 length: 16 amino acids. V lost 5 bases and J lost 4; bases outside the gene matches: 11. The V gene's germline CDR1 is MNHGY and CDR2 SAAAGT. The assay was immunoSEQ multiplex PCR, and TCRdb's table has in-frame clones only and misses some. The sample carries 40,000 to 45,000 clones, 60% to 85% recorded once. Treatment indicated: preoperative locoregional IRX-2 cytokine immunotherapy. This phase Ib study tested locoregional IRX-2 cytokine immunotherapy given before surgery.

This TCR came from a human donor with breast cancer. The specimen comprised tumor tissue, sampled after IRX-2 immunotherapy. The chain combines TRBV6-8 with TRBJ1-5, with 7 nucleotides matching TRBD1. Here the CDR3 reads CASSNRRGTANQPQHF. The CDR3 DNA is TGTGCCAGCAGTAACAGACGAGGGACAGCTAATCAGCCCCAGCATTTT.